Reported below is one T cell receptor beta chain. Its antigen is unidentified. This sample stems from a study of shared clonotypes between healthy human individuals. Whole-study results and caveats: Sampling involved blood alone; tissue repertoires likely differ.

Trimming at V came to 5 bases and at J to 7 bases, leaving 11 bases not matched to a gene. The CDR3 has 16 residues. Germline CDR1 is SEHNR and CDR2 is FQNEAQ (reference sequence). Study donors comprised healthy, HIV-negative adults devoid of recent acute infection or vaccination. The donors, all of them Caucasian adults, lived in Nashville, Tennessee. Measured with immunoSEQ multiplex PCR; TCRdb has only the in-frame clones, and not every one. The table records 450,000 to 500,000 clones, around four fifths of them present only once. The chain has TRBV7-9 and TRBJ2-7; 13 positions agree with TRBD2. This clonotype was obtained from a woman between 35 and 50 years old in good health. Some clones in this sample may be carry-over from other donors' samples. Input material: PBMCs. CDR3 region: CASSRTSGRGLWEQYF. In DNA form, the CDR3 reads TGTGCCAGCAGCCGGACTAGCGGGAGAGGGCTGTGGGAGCAGTACTTC.